Listed here are 31 T cell receptor beta chains from one sample, sequenced in a study of blood T cell repertoires in COVID-19 (dated by TCRdb to 2020 to 2021). The library came from the immunoSEQ multiplex PCR assay. The immuneACCESS repertoire file appears here via TCRdb, limited to in-frame rearrangements. These files lack a portion of the clones; in checked studies, under half of the deficit traces to unresolved V genes, and the cause of the others is not known. A total of approximately 250,000 clones appear in this sample, around 84% of them only once. The biggest ten clones account for about 1.5% of the sample. The source material was peripheral blood. The receptors shown here come from a woman aged 40 to 50 who had recovered from COVID-19.

For this clone: Other DNA sequences from this sample encode an identical CDR3 as well. The rearrangement links TRBV19 to TRBJ2-3, with 7 bases identical to TRBD2. Germline CDR1 and CDR2: LNHDA and SQIVND (reference sequence). V lost 6 bases, J lost 2 bases, and 2 bases stayed unmatched. The CDR3 runs 13 residues. This CDR3 reads CASRRGSTDTQYF. As DNA, the CDR3 is TGTGCCAGTAGGCGGGGGTCCACAGATACGCAGTATTTT.

A word on this clone: The identical CDR3 is also encoded by other nucleotide sequences in the sample. The CDR3 DNA reads as TGTGCCAGCAGCCAACAGGGGTTACAAGAGACCCAGTACTTC. Protein product: CASSQQGLQETQYF. The rearrangement uses TRBV3-1 (or the pseudogene TRBV3-2) and TRBJ2-5; D may be TRBD1 (6 bases). V shed 2 bases and J shed 2 bases, with 9 bases lying between them. Per germline, CDR1 LGHDT and CDR2 YNNKEL (reference sequence). The CDR3 runs 14 residues.

The chain links TRBV7-2 to TRBJ2-7; no firm D call. CDR3 size: 13 residues. CDR1 is SGHTA, CDR2 FQGNSA, per germline. The V gene lost 1 base and the J gene lost 3 bases, with 7 bases spanning the gap. The DNA for the CDR3 is TGTGCCAGCAGCTTAGGGCAGCGCTACGAGCAGTACTTC. Translating it yields CASSLGQRYEQYF.

The chain links TRBV6-2 or TRBV6-3 to TRBJ2-1; a possible D gene is TRBD1 (5 bases). Trimming took 4 bases from V and 7 from J, leaving 11 bases between them. Germline values: CDR1 MNHEY, CDR2 SVGEGT. This CDR3 contains 13 residues. The DNA of the CDR3 is TGTGCCAGCAGTTCCGTTTCAGGGAATGAGCAGTTCTTC. Protein: CASSSVSGNEQFF.

The gene calls are TRBV7-6 and TRBJ1-1; 9 nucleotides agree with TRBD1. V lost 2 bases, J lost 1 base, and 2 bases stayed unmatched. This CDR3 contains 15 residues. Germline V CDR1 and CDR2: SGHVS, FNYEAQ. The CDR3 protein is CASSLRTGENTEAFF. DNA of the CDR3: TGTGCCAGCAGCTTACGGACAGGGGAGAACACTGAAGCTTTCTTT.

The chain recombines TRBV6-5 with TRBJ1-1; 8 bases are a match to TRBD1. The ends lost 4 bases at V and 3 bases at J; junction bases unmatched: 7. The CDR3 totals 15 residues. Looked up from germline, CDR1 is MNHEY and CDR2 is SVGAGI. The CDR3 sequence: CASSSRGPSDTEAFF. CDR3 bases: TGTGCCAGCAGTTCCAGGGGGCCGTCGGACACTGAAGCTTTCTTT.

The chain has TRBV18 and TRBJ1-2; possible D gene TRBD1, 5 bases. Per the germline V gene, CDR1 is KGHSH and CDR2 is LQKENI. The V gene lost 5 bases and the J gene lost 4 bases, with 14 bases spanning the gap. The CDR3 covers 14 residues. CDR3 nucleotides: TGTGCCAGCTCAGAATCGACAGCCTTCTATGGCTACACCTTC. Its protein product is CASSESTAFYGYTF.

This clone has more than one count but fewer than ten. This chain uses TRBV2 with TRBJ1-6; D might be TRBD1 (5 bases). Per germline, CDR1 SNHLY and CDR2 FYNNEI. The CDR3 extends over 16 amino acids. Trimming took off 0 bases at V and 11 bases at J, with 17 bases between the two ends. The DNA for the CDR3 is TGTGCCAGCAGTGAAGCGCTTCTCCCGGGAGGGGCACCCCTCCACTTT. This translates into CASSEALLPGGAPLHF.

The V and J genes are TRBV29-1 and TRBJ2-1; 7 bases fit TRBD2. Germline CDR1 is SQVTM and CDR2 is ANQGSEA. The CDR3 spans 15 residues. J was trimmed by 5 bases and V by 3 bases; bases with no gene match: 10. The chain's CDR3 is CSVETGGGADNEQFF. The CDR3 DNA reads TGCAGCGTTGAGACCGGCGGGGGAGCCGACAATGAGCAGTTCTTC.

The rearrangement joins TRBV9 to TRBJ1-1; D gene ambiguous. The length of the CDR3 is 13 residues. V was shortened by 4 bases and J by 4 bases, with 11 bases between the two germline ends. The germline gives CDR1 SGDLS, CDR2 YYNGEE. In nucleotides, the CDR3 is TGTGCCAGCAGCCAGACACTGAGCACTGAAGCTTTCTTT. This codes for CASSQTLSTEAFF.

The chain employs TRBV5-1 and TRBJ2-3; D is possibly TRBD2 (5 bases). Trimming stripped 5 bases from V and 11 bases from J, with 12 bases between. This CDR3 is built from 11 residues. From germline, CDR1 is SGHRS and CDR2 YFSETQ. The CDR3 loop is CASRGAEQQYF. The CDR3 coding sequence is TGCGCCAGCAGGGGAGCGGAGCAGCAGTATTTT.

This chain joins TRBV29-1 and TRBJ1-5; TRBD1 aligns across 11 bases. The germline V gene has CDR1 SQVTM and CDR2 ANQGSEA. V shed 7 bases, J shed 5 bases, and the junction held 1 base outside the gene matches. This CDR3 comprises 12 residues. The DNA for the CDR3 is TGCAGCGCGGGACAGGGGGATCAGCCCCAGCATTTT. Translated: CSAGQGDQPQHF.

The rearrangement joins TRBV11-2 to TRBJ2-3, with D perhaps TRBD2 (6 bases). The V gene's germline CDR1 is SGHAT and CDR2 FQNNGV. Trimming removed 7 bases at V and 4 bases at J, with 12 bases between. The CDR3 covers 13 residues. CDR3 residues: CASKLAGPDTQYF. CDR3 bases: TGTGCCAGCAAACTAGCAGGGCCAGATACGCAGTATTTT.

This chain uses TRBV11-3 with TRBJ2-3; D is possibly TRBD1 (6 bases). This CDR3 contains 15 residues. Germline CDR1 reads SGHNT; CDR2 reads YENEEA. Trimming shortened V by 3 bases and J by 5 bases, and 15 bases separated the two germline ends. The CDR3 DNA follows: TGTGCCAGCAGCTTGGGCCAGGGGAGTCAAGATACGCAGTATTTT. It is translated as CASSLGQGSQDTQYF. The whole variable domain, remainder taken from reference TRBV11-3 and TRBJ2-3, is EAGVVQSPRYKIIEKKQPVAFWCNPISGHNTLYWYLQNLGQGPELLIRYENEEAVDDSQLPKDRFSAERLKGVDSTLKIQPAELGDSAVYLCASSLGQGSQDTQYFGPGTRLTVL.

The chain joins TRBV10-2 to TRBJ1-4, with TRBD1 matching over 9 bases. Germline V gene sequence: CDR1 WSHSY, CDR2 SAAADI. Unmatched junction bases numbered 2, after V lost 5 bases and J lost 7 bases. The length of the CDR3 is 13 residues. The CDR3 coding sequence is TGCGCCAGCAGTATGACAGGGGGTGAAAAACTGTTTTTT. Its translation: CASSMTGGEKLFF.

The chain carries TRBV6-5 and TRBJ1-1; 7 bases line up with TRBD1. CDR1 and CDR2 from the germline V gene are MNHEY and SVGAGI. Trimming took 6 bases from V and 1 from J; bases not matched to a gene: 8. This CDR3 region has 15 residues. CDR3 amino acids: CASSVQGRPNTEAFF. The CDR3 coding sequence is TGTGCCAGCAGCGTACAGGGGCGCCCGAACACTGAAGCTTTCTTT.

This chain joins TRBV10-3 and TRBJ1-2; D unresolved. Germline V gives CDR1 ENHRY, CDR2 SYGVKD. This CDR3 region has 14 residues. The ends were cut back, 0 bases at V and 8 bases at J, with 13 bases in the middle. The CDR3 protein is CAISESAGNYGYTF. The CDR3 coding sequence is TGTGCCATCAGTGAGTCTGCCGGGAATTACGGCTACACCTTC.

In its sample, this clone was seen a few times. The chain joins TRBV7-3 to TRBJ1-1; D remains unclear. Germline V CDR1 and CDR2: SGHTA, FQGTGA. The CDR3 is made up of 13 amino acids. Between the trimmed V and J ends, which lost 6 bases and 1 base, there was a span of 9 bases. Here the CDR3 DNA reads TGTGCCAGCAGTCGTACTGAGAACACTGAAGCTTTCTTT. Protein: CASSRTENTEAFF.

The chain recombines TRBV21-1 with TRBJ1-5; the D call in the table, TRBD1, was not verified against the DNA. TRBV21-1 is a pseudogene segment. This CDR3 spans 19 amino acids. The CDR3 DNA follows: TGTGCCAGCAGCAAAGGGCGTGAGGGCAGGGGGATCCCCAATCAGCCCCAGCATTTT. This gives the protein CASSKGREGRGIPNQPQHF.

CDR3 sequence: CASSEWATGELFF. In nucleotides, the CDR3 is TGTGCCAGCAGTGAATGGGCCACCGGGGAGCTGTTTTTT. V usage is TRBV2 and J usage is TRBJ2-2; D ambiguous. V lost 2 bases to trimming and J lost 4 bases, with 5 bases between them. The germline V gene has CDR1 SNHLY and CDR2 FYNNEI. The CDR3 consists of 13 residues.

The chain recombines TRBV11-2 with TRBJ1-5, with D unresolved. Germline values: CDR1 SGHAT, CDR2 FQNNGV. The CDR3 contains 13 residues. V was shortened by 1 base and J by 7 bases, with 8 bases between the two germline ends. The CDR3 loop is CASSLAVHQPQHF. In DNA form, the CDR3 reads TGTGCCAGCAGCTTAGCGGTCCACCAGCCCCAGCATTTT.

CDR3 DNA sequence: TGTGCCAGCAGCAATGACAGGGGTAACACTGAAGCTTTCTTT. Translating gives CASSNDRGNTEAFF. The rearrangement links TRBV3-1 (or the pseudogene TRBV3-2) to TRBJ1-1; 8 nucleotides line up with TRBD1. The V gene end was trimmed by 5 bases and the J gene end by 2 bases; junction bases not matched to a gene: 4. There are 14 residues in the CDR3. Germline V lookup: CDR1 LGHDT, CDR2 YNNKEL (reference sequence).

This clone appeared a few times. The chain uses TRBV12-3 or TRBV12-4 and TRBJ2-4, with D perhaps matching TRBD2 (6 bases). The CDR3 runs to 13 residues. Trimming stripped 6 bases from V and 5 bases from J, with 11 bases between. Here the CDR3 DNA reads TGTGCCAGCAGAGCGGGCCCGGAAAACATTCAGTACTTC. Protein sequence: CASRAGPENIQYF.

The chain combines TRBV7-9 with TRBJ1-4; D gene uncertain. Germline V CDR1 and CDR2: SEHNR, FQNEAQ (reference sequence). The CDR3 is 16 residues long. Between the trimmed V and J ends, which lost 2 bases and 0 bases, there was a span of 10 bases. CDR3 in amino acids: CASSLRGGATNEKLFF. CDR3 sequence (DNA): TGTGCCAGCAGCTTACGAGGCGGAGCAACTAATGAAAAACTGTTTTTT. Using reference TRBV7-9 and TRBJ1-4 for the parts outside the CDR3, the full variable domain is DTGVSQNPRHKITKRGQNVTFRCDPISEHNRLYWYRQTLGQGPEFLTYFQNEAQLEKSRLLSDRFSAERPKGSFSTLEIQRTEQGDSAMYLCASSLRGGATNEKLFFGSGTQLSVL.

CDR3 loop: CASSSRDRGSLTEAFF. CDR3 sequence (DNA): TGTGCCAGCAGCTCCCGGGACAGGGGATCCCTAACTGAAGCTTTCTTT. The chain uses TRBV7-2 and TRBJ1-1; 10 nucleotides match TRBD1. Germline loops: CDR1 SGHTA, CDR2 FQGNSA. This CDR3 contains 16 residues. Germline trimming cut 4 bases from V and 5 bases from J; bases unmatched to any gene: 10.

The chain joins TRBV7-2 to TRBJ1-1; D not resolved. In germline, CDR1 is SGHTA, CDR2 FQGNSA. This CDR3 comprises 14 residues. The V end was cut by 4 bases, the J end by 4 bases, with 13 bases between. The CDR3 region is CASSSRMEGTEAFF. The CDR3, as DNA: TGTGCCAGCAGCTCCAGGATGGAGGGCACTGAAGCTTTCTTT.

V and J are TRBV18 and TRBJ2-2; a possible D gene is TRBD2 (5 bases). The CDR3 is 14 amino acids. Deletions cut 2 bases from V and 1 base from J, with 5 bases between. Germline-derived CDR1 and CDR2 are KGHSH and LQKENI. CDR3 sequence: CASSPGLNTGELFF. In DNA, the CDR3 is TGTGCCAGCTCACCAGGACTGAACACCGGGGAGCTGTTTTTT.

The genes are TRBV6-2 or TRBV6-3 and TRBJ1-1, with no clear D. This CDR3 comprises 12 residues. The germline CDR1 and CDR2 sequences are MNHEY and SVGEGT. V lost 6 bases and J lost 2, with 7 bases in between. For the CDR3, the DNA is TGTGCCAGCAGCCCCCGTAACACTGAAGCTTTCTTT. This gives the protein CASSPRNTEAFF.

This clone showed up just once. This chain links TRBV29-1 with TRBJ1-1; no clear D gene. In germline, CDR1 is SQVTM, CDR2 ANQGSEA. The CDR3 runs to 13 residues. Deletions cut 6 bases from V and 2 bases from J, with 13 bases between. DNA of the CDR3: TGCAGCGTCGCCGAGGTGGGTAACACTGAAGCTTTCTTT. Its protein product is CSVAEVGNTEAFF.

The chain links TRBV6-2 or TRBV6-3 to TRBJ1-6; 7 bases agree with TRBD1. CDR1 and CDR2 from the germline V gene are MNHEY and SVGEGT. The CDR3 is 19 amino acids. With V trimmed by 2 bases and J by 0 bases, 10 bases remained unmatched. Here the CDR3 reads CASSYAGTDTSSYNSPLHF. CDR3 DNA sequence: TGTGCCAGCAGTTACGCCGGGACAGACACGAGCTCCTATAATTCACCCCTCCACTTT.

The chain is built from TRBV5-5 and TRBJ2-7, with D possibly being TRBD1 (6 bases). Germline V lookup: CDR1 SGHKS, CDR2 YYEKEE (reference sequence). V was clipped by 1 base and J by 4 bases, with 15 bases between them. The CDR3 loop spans 15 amino acids. The CDR3 reads CASSLTAGGRYEQYF. The CDR3 coding sequence is TGTGCCAGCAGCTTGACGGCTGGGGGCAGGTACGAGCAGTACTTC.